This T cell receptor beta chain was profiled in a study of blood T cells in healthy people across ages. The germline V gene encodes CDR1 MNHEY and CDR2 SVGEGT. The CDR3 contains 17 residues. Trimming took 6 bases from V and 2 from J, leaving 21 bases between them. On this clonotype: As yet, its antigen is unknown.

Whole-study results and caveats: It was found that TCR beta diversity correlated strongly with the percentage of naive T cells.

It was with a sample-barcoded 5' primer and a J-beta primer mix that a second PCR of roughly 7 to 12 cycles was run. The template-switch adaptor, which had 12 random nucleotides, put a tag on each cDNA molecule. TCRdb ran MiXCR on the 5' RACE reads and lists one entry per CDR3 protein. The sample includes approximately 1.5 million distinct CDR3 sequences, about 45% seen only once; the top ten take about 4%. This chain joins TRBV6-2 or TRBV6-3 and TRBJ2-3, with D maybe TRBD2 (6 bases). The TCR sequence derives from a woman between 18 and 30 years old in good health. Material for sequencing was blood. CDR3 in DNA: TGTGCCAGCAGCTTCGGGCGGGACGCCGTCTTCACAGATACGCAGTATTTT. Residues: CASSFGRDAVFTDTQYF.